This passage covers 22 T cell receptor beta chains from one sample sequenced in a study of cytomegalovirus exposure and HLA in healthy donors. Vbeta (60) and Jbeta (13) primers were used in the PCR. The method was immunoSEQ multiplex PCR; TCRdb's version includes in-frame clones alone and lacks a portion of them. Among 160,000 or so clones listed, approximately 72% were seen once. Sequencing was performed on PBMCs. Source of these receptors: a female donor in good health and CMV-seronegative.

CDR3 region: CASSFDRQGVNTGELFF. CDR3 DNA sequence: TGCGCCAGCAGCTTCGACAGACAGGGGGTGAACACCGGGGAGCTGTTTTTT. The rearrangement uses TRBV4-3 and TRBJ2-2; 9 bases map to TRBD1. J gave up 1 base and V 5 bases, and 8 bases lay outside the gene matches. Germline loops: CDR1 LGHNA, CDR2 YSLEER. This CDR3 comprises 17 residues.

This clone came up once. CDR3 residues: CASSQGPPSGVYNEQFF. The CDR3 coding sequence is TGCGCCAGCAGCCAAGGTCCTCCTAGCGGAGTGTACAATGAGCAGTTCTTC. V and J are TRBV4-1 and TRBJ2-1, with 7 bases aligning to TRBD2. The CDR3 runs 17 residues. The germline V gene encodes CDR1 MGHRA and CDR2 YSYEKL. The V segment lost 1 base and the J segment 4 bases; nucleotides outside the gene matches: 10.

The V gene is TRBV28, the J gene TRBJ1-5, with D possibly being TRBD1 (6 bases). V dropped 4 bases and J dropped 4 bases, with 20 bases sitting between them. There are 17 residues in the CDR3. Germline V gene sequence: CDR1 MDHEN, CDR2 SYDVKM. This CDR3 reads CASSSHPSGQGNQPQHF. For the CDR3, the DNA is TGTGCCAGCAGTTCACACCCATCCGGTCAGGGGAATCAGCCCCAGCATTTT.

This chain uses TRBV11-2 with TRBJ2-7; 11 nucleotides match TRBD2. The germline gives CDR1 SGHAT, CDR2 FQNNGV. The CDR3 consists of 14 residues. V dropped 5 bases and J dropped 4; count of bases not matched to a gene: 4. The CDR3 protein is CASSLTSGDYEQYF. DNA for the CDR3: TGTGCCAGCAGCCTGACTAGCGGGGATTACGAGCAGTACTTC.

The gene calls are TRBV5-8 and TRBJ1-3, with D uncertain. The CDR3 has 17 residues. Germline values: CDR1 SGHTS, CDR2 YDEGEE. V was pared by 0 bases and J by 3 bases, with 16 bases between. The CDR3 here is CASSLATQSRSGNTIYF. The CDR3, as DNA: TGTGCCAGCAGCTTGGCCACCCAATCTCGCAGTGGAAACACCATATATTTT.

This chain links TRBV4-3 with TRBJ2-3; TRBD2 aligns across 8 bases. In germline, CDR1 is LGHNA, CDR2 YSLEER. The CDR3 covers 17 residues. V lost 5 bases to trimming and J lost 2 bases; unmatched junction nucleotides: 12. CDR3 sequence (DNA): TGCGCCAGCAGCTATACTCGGGGGGGCGGCGTCACAGATACGCAGTATTTT. Protein product: CASSYTRGGGVTDTQYF.

The chain links TRBV27 to TRBJ1-6; no clear D gene. V was pared by 5 bases and J by 4 bases, with 12 bases between. The CDR3 runs to 15 residues. The germline V gene has CDR1 MNHEY and CDR2 SMNVEV (reference sequence). As DNA, the CDR3 is TGTGCCAGCAGTACCAACCGGCGGTATAATTCACCCCTCCACTTT. Its translation: CASSTNRRYNSPLHF.

The genes are TRBV6-1 and TRBJ1-2; TRBD1 aligns across 9 bases. CDR1 and CDR2 (germline): MNHNS, SASEGT. The CDR3 is 19 residues long. V gave up 4 bases and J gave up 4 bases; unmatched junction bases: 19. The CDR3 region is CASSGSSGTGIAASYGYTF. CDR3 coding DNA: TGTGCCAGCAGTGGGAGCTCCGGGACAGGGATTGCAGCGAGCTATGGCTACACCTTC.

This chain joins TRBV27 and TRBJ2-1; D is possibly TRBD2 (6 bases). Per the germline V gene, CDR1 is MNHEY and CDR2 is SMNVEV (reference sequence). V shed 2 bases and J shed 9 bases, with 11 bases lying between them. This CDR3 comprises 13 residues. The CDR3, as DNA: TGTGCCAGCAGTTTAGAGAGGGGAGGTGAGCAGTTCTTC. This codes for CASSLERGGEQFF.

The chain is built from TRBV6-5 and TRBJ2-7; 7 nucleotides match TRBD1. This CDR3 is built from 13 residues. The V segment lost 10 bases and the J segment 6 bases; nucleotides outside the gene matches: 12. From germline, CDR1 is MNHEY and CDR2 SVGAGI. In DNA, the CDR3 is TGTGCCACCGGGGCCGAGACAGGGACCGAGCAGTACTTC. Translating it yields CATGAETGTEQYF.

There are a few counts of this clone. The chain carries TRBV5-1 and TRBJ1-5, with 10 bases matching TRBD1. Trimming took 2 bases from V and 4 from J; bases not matched to a gene: 3. Germline loops: CDR1 SGHRS, CDR2 YFSETQ. The CDR3 runs to 15 residues. CDR3 bases: TGCGCCAGCAGCTTACTGGGACAGGGGAATCAGCCCCAGCATTTT. Its translation: CASSLLGQGNQPQHF.

This clone was seen a handful of times. The chain is built from TRBV4-2 and TRBJ2-7, with D possibly being TRBD2 (6 bases). Trimming took off 1 base at V and 0 bases at J, with 13 bases between the two ends. The V gene's germline CDR1 is LGHNA and CDR2 YNFKEQ. There are 16 residues in the CDR3. The DNA of the CDR3 is TGTGCCAGCAGCCAAGGGGGCGGGGCCAGCTCCTACGAGCAGTACTTC. It yields the protein CASSQGGGASSYEQYF.

The chain couples TRBV28 to TRBJ1-2; perhaps TRBD1 as D (6 bases). V was pared by 3 bases and J by 0 bases, with 17 bases between. The CDR3 extends over 17 amino acids. Germline V lookup: CDR1 MDHEN, CDR2 SYDVKM. CDR3 sequence: CASSFKARGTSNYGYTF. Written as DNA, the CDR3 is TGTGCCAGCAGTTTTAAGGCAAGGGGGACGTCTAACTATGGCTACACCTTC.

This chain connects TRBV19 to TRBJ1-5; a possible D gene is TRBD1 (5 bases). Per the germline V gene, CDR1 is LNHDA and CDR2 is SQIVND (reference sequence). Trimming stripped 5 bases from V and 0 bases from J, with 11 bases between. The CDR3 is made up of 15 amino acids. Written as DNA, the CDR3 is TGTGCCAGTAGTCCCCAGGGAAATAGCAATCAGCCCCAGCATTTT. Translation: CASSPQGNSNQPQHF.

The count of this clone is one. The chain links TRBV28 to TRBJ1-2, with a tentative D call TRBD1 (5 bases). Germline CDR1 MDHEN, CDR2 SYDVKM. The CDR3 totals 15 residues. Trimming left V 4 bases short and J 7 bases short, with 19 bases between. In nucleotides, the CDR3 is TGTGCCAGCAGTTCGAACCCGAAGGCAGGGCTTGGCTACACCTTC. Its translation is CASSSNPKAGLGYTF.

The chain employs TRBV7-9 and TRBJ2-7, with D perhaps matching TRBD2 (6 bases). This CDR3 contains 13 residues. Germline loops: CDR1 SEHNR, CDR2 FQNEAQ (reference sequence). The V end lost 7 bases, the J end lost 0 bases, and 10 bases lay between the germline ends. CDR3 nucleotide sequence: TGTGCCAGCACATCGGGGGTCTCCTACGAGCAGTACTTC. The encoded protein is CASTSGVSYEQYF.

This rearrangement joins TRBV28 to TRBJ2-3; TRBD1 matches 8 bases. The CDR3 loop spans 14 amino acids. The V gene's germline CDR1 is MDHEN and CDR2 SYDVKM. V lost 3 bases to trimming and J lost 7 bases; unmatched junction nucleotides: 6. The CDR3 nucleotides read TGTGCCAGCAGTTTGGGACAGGCAATACATACGCAGTATTTT. Translation: CASSLGQAIHTQYF.

The chain recombines TRBV9 with TRBJ2-3; 8 bases are a match to TRBD2. J was trimmed by 3 bases and V by 0 bases; bases with no gene match: 3. The V gene's germline CDR1 is SGDLS and CDR2 YYNGEE. This CDR3 region has 15 residues. The CDR3 spells CASSVAPSGTDTQYF. CDR3 DNA sequence: TGTGCCAGCAGCGTAGCTCCTAGCGGGACAGATACGCAGTATTTT.

This sequence joins TRBV6-6 and TRBJ1-5, with 8 bases identical to TRBD1. Trimming took 1 base from V and 1 from J; bases not matched to a gene: 0. This CDR3 is built from 15 residues. In germline, CDR1 is MNHNY, CDR2 SVGAGI (reference sequence). The CDR3 DNA follows: TGTGCCAGCAGTTACTGGGACAGGAGCAATCAGCCCCAGCATTTT. Translating it yields CASSYWDRSNQPQHF.

This chain connects TRBV7-9 to TRBJ2-1, with 9 bases aligning to TRBD2. The length of the CDR3 is 16 residues. Trimming removed 5 bases from V and 9 bases from J; junction bases left unmatched: 14. Germline V gene sequence: CDR1 SEHNR, CDR2 FQNEAQ (reference sequence). The CDR3, as DNA: TGTGCCAGCAGCGCCCTCGGGGCGGGAGGGCCGGGTGAGCAGTTCTTC. Residues: CASSALGAGGPGEQFF.

This clone came up a few times. For the CDR3, the DNA is TGTGCCAGCAGACTTGACAGGGGAAACTCACCCCTCCACTTT. Protein sequence: CASRLDRGNSPLHF. This rearrangement joins TRBV27 to TRBJ1-6, with 8 bases matching TRBD1. The CDR3 is 14 amino acids. Trimming cost V 6 bases and J 10 bases; bases outside gene matches: 8. CDR1 is MNHEY and CDR2 is SMNVEV in the germline V gene (reference sequence).

This chain joins TRBV10-3 and TRBJ1-2; TRBD1 agrees at 7 bases. V dropped 11 bases and J dropped 4; count of bases not matched to a gene: 13. The germline V gene has CDR1 ENHRY and CDR2 SYGVKD. The length of the CDR3 is 14 residues. DNA for the CDR3: TGTGCCTCGGGCGAAGGGGGACAGACCTATGGCTACACCTTC. This codes for CASGEGGQTYGYTF.